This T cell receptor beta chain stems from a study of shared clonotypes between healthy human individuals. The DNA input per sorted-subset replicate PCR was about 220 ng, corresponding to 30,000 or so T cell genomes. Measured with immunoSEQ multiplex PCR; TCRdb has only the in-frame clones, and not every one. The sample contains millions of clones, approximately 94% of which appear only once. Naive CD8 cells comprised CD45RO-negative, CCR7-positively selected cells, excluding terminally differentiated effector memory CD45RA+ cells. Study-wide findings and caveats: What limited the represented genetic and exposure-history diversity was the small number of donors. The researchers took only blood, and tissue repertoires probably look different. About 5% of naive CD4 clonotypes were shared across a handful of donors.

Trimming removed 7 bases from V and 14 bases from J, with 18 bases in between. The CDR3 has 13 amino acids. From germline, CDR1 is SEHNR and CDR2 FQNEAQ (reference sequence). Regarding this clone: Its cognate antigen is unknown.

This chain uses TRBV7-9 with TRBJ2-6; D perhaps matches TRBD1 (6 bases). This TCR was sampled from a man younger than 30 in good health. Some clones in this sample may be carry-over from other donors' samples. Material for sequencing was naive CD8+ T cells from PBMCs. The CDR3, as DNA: TGTGCCAGCACCCTCGGGACAAAAATCTTCCTGACTTTC. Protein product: CASTLGTKIFLTF.